One sample yielded the 32 T cell receptor beta chains listed below, sequenced in a study of PD-1 blockade in mismatch repair-deficient tumors. Produced via immunoSEQ multiplex PCR; TCRdb's table is partial and in-frame only. The sample contains about 35,000 clones, around 80% of which appear only once. Sequencing was performed on PBMCs, taken 6 to 7 weeks after starting pembrolizumab. The receptors shown here come from an adult with mismatch repair-deficient cancer.

This sequence joins TRBV7-2 and TRBJ1-2, with D possibly matching TRBD1 (5 bases). This CDR3 contains 14 residues. V lost 1 base and J 1 base, leaving 7 bases between the germline ends. The V gene's germline CDR1 is SGHTA and CDR2 FQGNSA. The CDR3 sequence is CASSLDRFNYGYTF. CDR3 nucleotide sequence: TGTGCCAGCAGCTTAGACAGGTTTAACTATGGCTACACCTTC.

CDR3 nucleotides: TGCGCCAGCAGCCCTTGGGGACAGAACACCGGGGAGCTGTTTTTT. Amino acids: CASSPWGQNTGELFF. This rearrangement joins TRBV5-1 to TRBJ2-2; D is possibly TRBD1 (6 bases). Looked up from germline, CDR1 is SGHRS and CDR2 is YFSETQ. Trimming left V 4 bases short and J 1 base short, with 11 bases between. The CDR3 contains 15 residues.

This clone showed up just a few times. Here the CDR3 reads CASSEGTGKVEQYF. The CDR3 DNA is TGTGCCAGCAGTGAGGGGACAGGGAAGGTCGAGCAGTACTTC. V and J are TRBV28 and TRBJ2-7; 9 nucleotides line up with TRBD1. Germline assignment: CDR1 MDHEN and CDR2 SYDVKM. Trimming removed 5 bases from V and 6 bases from J; junction bases left unmatched: 8. CDR3 length equals 14 residues.

In this sample, this clone turned up a few times. This chain connects TRBV7-9 to TRBJ2-7; D call uncertain. V lost 0 bases, J lost 2 bases, and 5 bases lay in between. Germline CDR1 SEHNR, CDR2 FQNEAQ (reference sequence). The CDR3 loop spans 13 amino acids. DNA of the CDR3: TGTGCCAGCAGCTTAGCGGCCACCTACGAGCAGTACTTC. Its protein is CASSLAATYEQYF.

This clone was recorded once. V gene TRBV7-8 combines with J gene TRBJ2-2; 12 bases align to TRBD2. This CDR3 comprises 18 residues. Trimming at V came to 4 bases and at J to 5 bases, leaving 11 bases not matched to a gene. CDR1 is SGHVS and CDR2 is FQNEAQ in the germline V gene. The CDR3 protein is CASSSSSGRALGTGELFF. CDR3 nucleotides: TGTGCCAGCAGCTCCTCTAGCGGGAGGGCCTTGGGGACCGGGGAGCTGTTTTTT. Full variable domain (outside the CDR3, taken from reference TRBV7-8 and TRBJ2-2): GAGVSQSPRYKVAKRGQDVALRCDPISGHVSLFWYQQALGQGPEFLTYFQNEAQLDKSGLPSDRFFAERPEGSVSTLKIQRTQQEDSAVYLCASSSSSGRALGTGELFFGEGSRLTVL.

This chain connects TRBV19 to TRBJ2-2; 9 bases match TRBD2. The CDR3 has 18 amino acids. V shed 7 bases and J 0 bases; nucleotides not matched to a gene: 12. Looked up from germline, CDR1 is LNHDA and CDR2 is SQIVND (reference sequence). This chain's CDR3 is CASTHLGGRVANTGELFF. The CDR3 DNA is TGTGCCAGTACCCATCTGGGCGGGAGGGTCGCGAACACCGGGGAGCTGTTTTTT.

The chain links TRBV29-1 to TRBJ1-3; the D gene is possibly TRBD1 (5 bases). Trimming pared 6 bases from V and 0 bases from J, leaving 12 bases between. CDR3 size: 14 residues. Germline CDR1 SQVTM, CDR2 ANQGSEA. The CDR3 sequence is CSVAGRLSGNTIYF. CDR3 sequence (DNA): TGCAGCGTCGCGGGACGACTCTCTGGAAACACCATATATTTT.

This clone has just one count. J is TRBJ2-5 and V is TRBV6-5, with 7 bases aligning to TRBD2. Germline CDR1 is MNHEY and CDR2 is SVGAGI. The CDR3 has 16 residues. V trimming: 2 bases; J trimming: 1 base; junction bases outside the gene matches: 7. The CDR3, as DNA: TGTGCCAGCAGTTACGGGCGGGGGACCCTCCAAGAGACCCAGTACTTC. Translation: CASSYGRGTLQETQYF.

This chain connects TRBV27 to TRBJ1-1; possibly TRBD1 for D (5 bases). The CDR3 is 13 residues long. Trimming removed 9 bases at V and 4 bases at J, with 15 bases between. Germline loops: CDR1 MNHEY, CDR2 SMNVEV (reference sequence). CDR3 coding DNA: TGTGCCAGTTCGTTCAGGGTGACCACTGAAGCTTTCTTT. The encoded protein is CASSFRVTTEAFF.

By frequency in the sample, this clone is medium-sized (0.01 to 0.1%). This chain links TRBV7-9 with TRBJ1-3; D is perhaps TRBD1 (6 bases). This CDR3 spans 15 amino acids. Per germline, CDR1 SEHNR and CDR2 FQNEAQ (reference sequence). Trimming took off 2 bases at V and 6 bases at J, with 14 bases between the two ends. CDR3 DNA sequence: TGTGCCAGCAGCTTAACCCAGGGGTTAGCAAACACCATATATTTT. It specifies CASSLTQGLANTIYF.

The chain couples TRBV7-9 to TRBJ2-1; tentative D call: TRBD2 (5 bases). This CDR3 is built from 15 residues. V gave up 3 bases and J gave up 2 bases, with 11 bases separating them. Per germline, CDR1 SEHNR and CDR2 FQNEAQ (reference sequence). The CDR3 spells CASSFSRGPYNEQFF. CDR3 nucleotides: TGTGCCAGCAGCTTTTCTCGCGGGCCCTACAATGAGCAGTTCTTC.

V is TRBV7-9 and J is TRBJ2-7; D perhaps matches TRBD1 (6 bases). This CDR3 has 14 residues. Per germline, CDR1 SEHNR and CDR2 FQNEAQ (reference sequence). Trimming took 3 bases from V and 3 from J, leaving 12 bases between them. The DNA of the CDR3 is TGTGCCAGCAGCTTTCAACAGGGTATCTACGAGCAGTACTTC. Its translation: CASSFQQGIYEQYF.

The gene calls are TRBV29-1 and TRBJ2-1, with D possibly matching TRBD2 (6 bases). The germline V and J ends were trimmed by 6 bases and 7 bases, with 7 bases remaining between them. The CDR3 runs to 10 residues. Germline CDR1 reads SQVTM; CDR2 reads ANQGSEA. The CDR3 DNA sequence: TGCAGCGTGAGCGGGAATGAGCAGTTCTTC. Protein product: CSVSGNEQFF.

This rearrangement joins TRBV19 to TRBJ2-3, with D perhaps TRBD2 (6 bases). Germline V gene lookup returns CDR1 LNHDA and CDR2 SQIVND (reference sequence). The length of the CDR3 is 14 residues. The germline V and J ends were trimmed by 3 bases and 0 bases, with 7 bases remaining between them. Written as DNA, the CDR3 is TGTGCCAGTAGTATCGGGGGTAGCACAGATACGCAGTATTTT. Its protein is CASSIGGSTDTQYF.

The rearrangement links TRBV27 to TRBJ2-7; D might be TRBD2 (6 bases). Germline CDR1 reads MNHEY; CDR2 reads SMNVEV (reference sequence). Trimming took off 0 bases at V and 0 bases at J, with 12 bases between the two ends. The CDR3 sequence is 16 residues long. This chain's CDR3 is CASSLSPQRVSYEQYF. The CDR3, as DNA: TGTGCCAGCAGTTTATCCCCCCAGCGGGTCTCCTACGAGCAGTACTTC.

This chain links TRBV28 with TRBJ2-1; 8 positions match TRBD1. Germline V CDR1 and CDR2: MDHEN, SYDVKM. The junction had 7 bases not matched to a gene; V was cut back by 6 bases and J by 0 bases. The CDR3 extends over 16 amino acids. The CDR3, as DNA: TGTGCCAGCAGAGGGATTGGACAGGGCTCCTACAATGAGCAGTTCTTC. It codes for CASRGIGQGSYNEQFF.

The chain is built from TRBV11-3 and TRBJ2-2; D may be TRBD2 (5 bases). CDR1 is SGHNT and CDR2 is YENEEA in the germline V gene. The CDR3 is 12 residues long. V was cut by 4 bases and J by 9 bases, with 9 bases left in between. The CDR3 sequence: CASSSGFRELFF. DNA for the CDR3: TGTGCCAGCAGCTCGGGATTTAGGGAGCTGTTTTTT.

The CDR3 sequence: CASSFFAGSVNTQYF. DNA of the CDR3: TGCGCCAGCAGCTTTTTCGCGGGATCTGTTAATACGCAGTATTTT. The gene calls are TRBV5-1 and TRBJ2-3, with a weak D call TRBD2 (6 bases). V lost 2 bases and J 7 bases, leaving 17 bases between the germline ends. Germline V gives CDR1 SGHRS, CDR2 YFSETQ. The CDR3 is made up of 15 amino acids.

The V call is TRBV2, the J call TRBJ2-1, with a weak D call TRBD2 (6 bases). The germline gives CDR1 SNHLY, CDR2 FYNNEI. V lost 3 bases and J 3 bases, leaving 15 bases between the germline ends. This CDR3 contains 16 residues. In DNA form, the CDR3 reads TGTGCCAGCAGTGAGGTAGCGGACGATTACTACAATGAGCAGTTCTTC. As protein: CASSEVADDYYNEQFF.

The rearrangement links TRBV19 to TRBJ2-3; D not certain. V lost 9 bases, J lost 10 bases, and 17 bases lay in between. Germline CDR1 reads LNHDA; CDR2 reads SQIVND (reference sequence). The CDR3 covers 12 residues. CDR3: CASSGSLLSQYF. The DNA for the CDR3 is TGTGCCAGCTCCGGGTCTCTCCTCTCGCAGTATTTT.

The gene calls are TRBV7-2 and TRBJ2-1; 9 bases are a match to TRBD2. Germline CDR1 SGHTA, CDR2 FQGNSA. V lost 1 base, J lost 7 bases, and 2 bases stayed unmatched. There are 14 residues in the CDR3. The CDR3 DNA sequence: TGTGCCAGCAGCTTAGTGGGACTAGCTAATGAGCAGTTCTTC. It codes for CASSLVGLANEQFF.

This rearrangement joins TRBV7-3 to TRBJ2-1; TRBD1 matches at 7 bases. Germline CDR1 reads SGHTA; CDR2 reads FQGTGA. V lost 5 bases, J lost 0 bases, and 4 bases stayed unmatched. CDR3 length equals 15 residues. This chain's CDR3 is CASSTTGNSYNEQFF. CDR3 sequence (DNA): TGTGCCAGCAGCACGACAGGGAACTCCTACAATGAGCAGTTCTTC.

The genes are TRBV5-1 and TRBJ2-5, with 10 positions matching TRBD2. The CDR3 loop spans 14 amino acids. V was clipped by 3 bases and J by 5 bases; unmatched bases: 4. CDR1 SGHRS and CDR2 YFSETQ come from the germline V gene. Here the CDR3 reads CASSSPSGGETQYF. CDR3 nucleotides: TGCGCCAGCAGCTCCCCTAGCGGGGGCGAGACCCAGTACTTC.

The chain joins TRBV28 to TRBJ1-6; TRBD1 might be the D (5 bases). The CDR3 is 15 amino acids. V was clipped by 6 bases and J by 2 bases, with 11 bases between them. Looked up from germline, CDR1 is MDHEN and CDR2 is SYDVKM. The CDR3 protein is CASRSGGTYNSPLHF. The CDR3 nucleotides are TGTGCCAGCAGGTCCGGGGGGACCTATAATTCACCCCTCCACTTT.

This chain joins TRBV27 and TRBJ2-5, with TRBD2 matching over 10 bases. Trimming at V came to 1 base and at J to 7 bases, leaving 9 bases not matched to a gene. CDR1 MNHEY and CDR2 SMNVEV come from the germline V gene (reference sequence). This CDR3 region has 16 residues. The CDR3 DNA follows: TGTGCCAGCAGTTTATGGGAGACTAGCGGGCTAGGGACCCAGTACTTC. Protein sequence: CASSLWETSGLGTQYF.

The chain employs TRBV25-1 and TRBJ2-5; the D gene is possibly TRBD2 (5 bases). CDR3 length equals 14 residues. Germline V CDR1 and CDR2: MGHDK, SYGVNS. Trimming removed 2 bases at V and 2 bases at J, with 9 bases between. CDR3 nucleotides: TGTGCCAGCAGTGAAGACTACTATCAAGAGACCCAGTACTTC. Its protein is CASSEDYYQETQYF. Based on the CDR3 plus reference TRBV25-1 and TRBJ2-5, the full variable domain is EADIYQTPRYLVIGTGKKITLECSQTMGHDKMYWYQQDPGMELHLIHYSYGVNSTEKGDLSSESTVSRIRTEHFPLTLESARPSHTSQYLCASSEDYYQETQYFGPGTRLLVL.

This clone was recorded only once. The rearrangement uses TRBV28 and TRBJ2-3, with 8 bases matching TRBD1. Germline CDR1 is MDHEN and CDR2 is SYDVKM. The CDR3 runs 15 residues. V shed 8 bases, J shed 0 bases, and the junction held 7 bases outside the gene matches. CDR3 DNA sequence: TGTGCCAGCGCGACAGGGGTACTGAGCACAGATACGCAGTATTTT. Its translation: CASATGVLSTDTQYF. The complete variable domain, with remaining parts taken from reference TRBV28 and TRBJ2-3, reads DVKVTQSSRYLVKRTGEKVFLECVQDMDHENMFWYRQDPGLGLRLIYFSYDVKMKEKGDIPEGYSVSREKKERFSLILESASTNQTSMYLCASATGVLSTDTQYFGPGTRLTVL.

The J gene is TRBJ2-1, the V gene TRBV5-1; 13 bases line up with TRBD2. CDR3 size: 16 residues. With 4 bases clipped from V and 2 bases from J, the junction kept 3 bases outside the gene matches. CDR1 and CDR2 from the germline V gene are SGHRS and YFSETQ. The CDR3 region has the DNA TGCGCCAGCAGCCAAGGACTAGCGGGAGCCTACAATGAGCAGTTCTTC. Protein: CASSQGLAGAYNEQFF.

The V call is TRBV27, the J call TRBJ2-7, with TRBD2 matching over 9 bases. In germline, CDR1 is MNHEY, CDR2 SMNVEV (reference sequence). J gave up 3 bases and V 5 bases, and 8 bases lay outside the gene matches. CDR3 length: 15 residues. The CDR3 bases are TGTGCCAGCAGTCCTCGGACTAGCGCCGGCTACGAGCAGTACTTC. Translated: CASSPRTSAGYEQYF.

The chain has TRBV5-8 and TRBJ2-1; TRBD2 agrees at 14 bases. Unmatched junction bases numbered 9, after V lost 4 bases and J lost 6 bases. This CDR3 has 17 amino acids. Germline V gives CDR1 SGHTS, CDR2 YDEGEE. This CDR3 is CASSPGLAGALFNEQFF. DNA for the CDR3: TGTGCCAGCAGCCCGGGACTAGCGGGAGCCCTATTCAATGAGCAGTTCTTC.

This chain uses TRBV13 with TRBJ2-1; D is undetermined. The CDR3 is made up of 16 amino acids. V was pared by 5 bases and J by 4 bases, with 18 bases between. Per germline, CDR1 PRHDT and CDR2 FYEKMQ (reference sequence). The CDR3 nucleotides are TGTGCCAGCAGCCCCGCGGCGGTTCGGATTTACAATGAGCAGTTCTTC. It codes for CASSPAAVRIYNEQFF.

The chain recombines TRBV5-1 with TRBJ1-1; D is perhaps TRBD1 (6 bases). The V gene's germline CDR1 is SGHRS and CDR2 YFSETQ. The CDR3 consists of 15 residues. V lost 0 bases and J lost 4, with 13 bases in between. The CDR3 nucleotides are TGCGCCAGCAGCTTGGGAGACAGGTCTGGCACTGAAGCTTTCTTT. Translating gives CASSLGDRSGTEAFF.